This note documents a single T cell receptor (beta chain) sequence. The data originate from a study of T cell changes during pregnancy in multiple sclerosis. Using immunoSEQ multiplex PCR, the repertoire was profiled, and TCRdb retains in-frame clones only, with some absent. The repertoire includes roughly 65,000 clones, about 93% of them detected once, and about 1.3% sits in the top ten. The V gene's germline CDR1 is LNHDA and CDR2 SQIVND (reference sequence). V was pared by 6 bases and J by 2 bases, with 3 bases of the junction left unmatched. The CDR3 loop spans 15 amino acids. The sample was peripheral blood, taken in the third trimester of pregnancy. The V gene is TRBV19, the J gene TRBJ2-2; 10 nucleotides align to TRBD1. This clonotype was sampled from a female donor in good health, enrolled as a control in a pregnancy study. This chain's CDR3 is CASSRDRGNTGELFF. In DNA form, the CDR3 reads TGTGCCAGTAGCAGGGACAGGGGAAACACCGGGGAGCTGTTTTTT.